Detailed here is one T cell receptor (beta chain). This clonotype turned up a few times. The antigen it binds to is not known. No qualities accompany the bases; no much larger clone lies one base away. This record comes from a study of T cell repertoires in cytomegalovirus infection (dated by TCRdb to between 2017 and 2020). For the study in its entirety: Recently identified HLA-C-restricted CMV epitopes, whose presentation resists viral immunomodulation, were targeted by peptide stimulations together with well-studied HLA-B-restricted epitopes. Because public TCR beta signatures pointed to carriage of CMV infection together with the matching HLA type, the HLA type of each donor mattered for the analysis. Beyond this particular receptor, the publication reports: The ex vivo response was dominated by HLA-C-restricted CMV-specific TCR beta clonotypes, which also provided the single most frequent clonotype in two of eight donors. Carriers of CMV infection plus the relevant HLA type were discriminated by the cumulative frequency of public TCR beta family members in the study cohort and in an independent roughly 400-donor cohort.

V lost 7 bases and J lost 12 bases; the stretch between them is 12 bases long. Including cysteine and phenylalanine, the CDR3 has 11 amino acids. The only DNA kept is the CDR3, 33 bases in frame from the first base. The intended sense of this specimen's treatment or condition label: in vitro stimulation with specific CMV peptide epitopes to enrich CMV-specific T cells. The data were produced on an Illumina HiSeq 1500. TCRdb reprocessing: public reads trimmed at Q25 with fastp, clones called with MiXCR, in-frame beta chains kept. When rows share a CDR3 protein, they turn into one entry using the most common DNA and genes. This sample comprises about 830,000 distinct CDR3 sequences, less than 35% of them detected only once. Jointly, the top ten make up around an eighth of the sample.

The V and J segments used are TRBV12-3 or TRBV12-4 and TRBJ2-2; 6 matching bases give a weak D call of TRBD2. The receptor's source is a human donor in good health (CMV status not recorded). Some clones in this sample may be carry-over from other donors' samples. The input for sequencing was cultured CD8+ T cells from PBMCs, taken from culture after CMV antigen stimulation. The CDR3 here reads CASTRGSQLFF. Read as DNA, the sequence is TGTGCCAGCACCCGGGGGTCGCAGCTGTTTTTT.